This TCR beta chain was recorded in a study of metastatic and nonmetastatic thyroid tumors. Treatment of any kind had been given to no patient before thyroid surgery. CDR1 is SGHAT, CDR2 FQNNGV, per germline. The V and J ends lost 5 bases and 1 base, in that order; junction bases with no gene match: 13. The CDR3 covers 18 residues. This clone showed up just once. TCRdb re-called the PCR reads through MiXCR. The table has fewer than 40,000 clones, approximately 18% seen once. Sequencing was performed on blood. The source is a male donor with papillary thyroid cancer or a benign thyroid nodule (not recorded which). Some clones in this sample may be carry-over from other donors' samples. This rearrangement joins TRBV11-2 to TRBJ2-2, with 7 bases identical to TRBD2. The DNA for the CDR3 is TGTGCCAGCAGCATAGGTGGGTCTAGCGGATTGAACACCGGGGAGCTGTTTTTT. Translation gives CASSIGGSSGLNTGELFF.